The next 13 T cell receptor beta chains were all read from a single sample in a study of T cells in Graves' hyperthyroidism and ophthalmopathy. TCR beta CDR3 regions were amplified from RNA transcripts. Primed by the HTBI set, a first-round RT-PCR was run on the TCR CDR3. TCRdb re-called the multiplex PCR reads through MiXCR, storing one row per CDR3 protein. Among approximately 720,000 distinct CDR3 sequences listed, 18% were seen once. Input material: blood. The receptors stem from a woman aged 45-65 years with Graves' hyperthyroidism that later progressed to Graves' ophthalmopathy.

The chain is built from TRBV29-1 and TRBJ2-7; perhaps TRBD1 as D (5 bases). Germline CDR1 is SQVTM and CDR2 is ANQGSEA. The CDR3 loop spans 12 amino acids. V gave up 1 base and J gave up 6 bases, with 10 bases separating them. The CDR3 DNA reads as TGCAGCGTTGAAGGGCTTGGGGCCGAGCAGTACTTC. It is translated as CSVEGLGAEQYF.

The chain uses TRBV7-9 and TRBJ2-7; D assignment may be TRBD1 or TRBD2 (5 bases each). The V and J ends lost 5 bases and 3 bases respectively, with 17 bases between them. The CDR3 length is 15 residues. Germline V CDR1 and CDR2: SEHNR, FQNEAQ (reference sequence). The CDR3 reads CASSAERDPFYEQYF. In nucleotides, the CDR3 is TGTGCCAGCAGCGCTGAGAGGGACCCTTTCTACGAGCAGTACTTC.

The rearrangement links TRBV5-1 to TRBJ1-2, with 7 bases that match TRBD1. The CDR3 has 15 amino acids. From germline, CDR1 is SGHRS and CDR2 YFSETQ. V was clipped by 3 bases and J by 4 bases; unmatched bases: 9. The CDR3 region has the DNA TGCGCCAGCAGCTCGGGACAGCCCCGGGGCTATGGCTACACCTTC. This encodes CASSSGQPRGYGYTF.

CDR3 protein: CASSQGARGVGDTQYF. Here the CDR3 DNA reads TGCGCCAGCAGCCAAGGCGCGCGGGGGGTCGGGGATACGCAGTATTTT. This chain uses TRBV4-1 with TRBJ2-3; 8 bases match TRBD2. Trimming took 1 base from V and 6 from J; bases not matched to a gene: 9. The V gene's germline CDR1 is MGHRA and CDR2 YSYEKL. CDR3 length: 16 residues.

Only a few counts were recorded for this clonotype. This chain uses TRBV29-1 with TRBJ1-1; no clear D gene. Trimming shortened V by 6 bases and J by 1 base, and 9 bases separated the two germline ends. The CDR3 is made up of 12 amino acids. Germline values: CDR1 SQVTM, CDR2 ANQGSEA. CDR3 sequence reads: CSVALKNTEAFF. Written as DNA, the CDR3 is TGCAGCGTCGCGTTAAAGAACACTGAAGCTTTCTTT.

The V call is TRBV10-3, the J call TRBJ2-1, with D possibly matching TRBD2 (6 bases). This CDR3 spans 17 amino acids. Between the trimmed V and J ends, which lost 3 bases and 5 bases, there was a span of 20 bases. Germline values: CDR1 ENHRY, CDR2 SYGVKD. The CDR3 DNA sequence: TGTGCCATCAGTGATATGGGGAGGATCCCGACGGACAATGAGCAGTTCTTC. Amino acid sequence: CAISDMGRIPTDNEQFF.

The chain combines TRBV2 with TRBJ1-2, with TRBD1 identical over 8 bases. Germline V gene lookup returns CDR1 SNHLY and CDR2 FYNNEI. V lost 10 bases and J lost 3; bases outside the gene matches: 7. The CDR3 has 13 residues. The CDR3 DNA is TGTGCCAACCCTGGACAGGGCTACTATGGCTACACCTTC. This sequence encodes CANPGQGYYGYTF.

Many counts were recorded for this clonotype. The chain recombines TRBV5-1 with TRBJ2-1; TRBD1 aligns across 8 bases. CDR3 size: 16 residues. Losses at the gene ends were 0 bases for V and 4 bases for J; bases not matched to a gene: 6. Germline CDR1 and CDR2: SGHRS and YFSETQ. CDR3 DNA: TGCGCCAGCAGCTTGGGGGGGAGACAGGGGTACAATGAGCAGTTCTTC. Its protein product is CASSLGGRQGYNEQFF.

Concerning this clonotype: This may be a read error, as it is one base from a much larger clone. V usage is TRBV12-3 or TRBV12-4 and J usage is TRBJ2-1, with D maybe TRBD1 (5 bases). The CDR3 runs 22 residues. The CDR3 here is CASSEATPGLDGGQQVYNGQFF. The CDR3 DNA reads as TGTGCCAGCAGTGAAGCGACCCCCGGGCTAGACGGTGGACAACAAGTTTACAATGGGCAGTTCTTC.

This clonotype was seen a few times. The gene calls are TRBV15 and TRBJ1-1; D gene ambiguous. V dropped 5 bases and J dropped 1 base, with 8 bases sitting between them. Germline CDR1 LNHNV, CDR2 YYDKDF (reference sequence). This CDR3 is 13 amino acids long. CDR3 in DNA: TGTGCCACCAGCGCCCGTTCGAACACTGAAGCTTTCTTT. Translated: CATSARSNTEAFF.

The chain has TRBV19 and TRBJ1-1, with TRBD1 matching 8 bases. The junction had 9 bases not matched to a gene; V was cut back by 4 bases and J by 5 bases. The CDR3 has 15 amino acids. Germline CDR1 is LNHDA and CDR2 is SQIVND (reference sequence). The CDR3 spells CASSSSQGAITEAFF. The CDR3 nucleotides are TGTGCCAGTAGTAGCAGTCAGGGGGCGATAACTGAAGCTTTCTTT.

V usage is TRBV29-1 and J usage is TRBJ1-1; D remains ambiguous. Germline V gives CDR1 SQVTM, CDR2 ANQGSEA. This CDR3 is built from 12 residues. V lost 3 bases and J 7 bases, leaving 12 bases between the germline ends. The CDR3 region has the DNA TGCAGCGTTGATTTTGGCGGACGTGAAGCTTTCTTT. This codes for CSVDFGGREAFF.

This clonotype was counted ten times or more. The chain has TRBV6-2 or TRBV6-3 and TRBJ1-1; D remains unclear. The germline V and J ends were trimmed by 4 bases and 3 bases, with 12 bases remaining between them. This CDR3 contains 14 residues. CDR1 MNHEY and CDR2 SVGEGT come from the germline V gene. CDR3 sequence: CASSSQRIYTEAFF. CDR3 nucleotides: TGTGCCAGCAGTTCCCAGAGGATTTACACTGAAGCTTTCTTT.